The T cell receptor beta chain under discussion was sequenced for a study of technical replicates of blood from several donors. Measured with immunoSEQ multiplex PCR; TCRdb has only the in-frame clones, and not every one. The table shows about 88,000 clones, with roughly 94% occurring only once. The V gene end was trimmed by 4 bases and the J gene end by 0 bases; junction bases not matched to a gene: 9. This CDR3 contains 17 residues. Germline V CDR1 and CDR2: SGHTS, YDEGEE. This clone came up a few times. This TCR was sampled from a human donor in good health. The sample was T cells isolated from PBMCs. The J gene is TRBJ2-7, the V gene TRBV5-8; 11 bases match TRBD2. CDR3 nucleotide sequence: TGTGCCAGCAGCGAAACTAGCGGGAGTTTCCCCTCCTACGAGCAGTACTTC. Amino acid sequence: CASSETSGSFPSYEQYF.